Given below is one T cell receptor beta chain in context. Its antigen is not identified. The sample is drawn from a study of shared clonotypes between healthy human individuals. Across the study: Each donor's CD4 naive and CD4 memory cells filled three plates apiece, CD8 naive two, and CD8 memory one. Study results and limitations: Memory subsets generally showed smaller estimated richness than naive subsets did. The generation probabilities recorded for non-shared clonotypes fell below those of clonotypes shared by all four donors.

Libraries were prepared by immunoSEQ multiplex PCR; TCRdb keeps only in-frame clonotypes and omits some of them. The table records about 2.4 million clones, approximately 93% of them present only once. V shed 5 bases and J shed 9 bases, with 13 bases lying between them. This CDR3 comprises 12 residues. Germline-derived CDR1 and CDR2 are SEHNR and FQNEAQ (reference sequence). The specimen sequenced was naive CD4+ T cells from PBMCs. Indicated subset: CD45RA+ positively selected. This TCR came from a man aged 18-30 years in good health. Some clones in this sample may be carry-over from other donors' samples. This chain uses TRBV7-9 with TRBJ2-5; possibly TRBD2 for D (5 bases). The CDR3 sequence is CASSPMPGAQYF. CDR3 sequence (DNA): TGTGCCAGCAGCCCTATGCCCGGGGCCCAGTACTTC.